The present T cell receptor beta chain was sequenced within a study of Ad26.COV2.S vaccination and SARS-CoV-2 variants. Study in general: In the study, Ad26.COV2.S was injected intramuscularly once, or twice 56 days apart.

This clone appeared once. Its specificity is not known. The assay was immunoSEQ multiplex PCR, and TCRdb's table has in-frame clones only and misses some. The sample has about 240,000 clones, 70% to 90% seen once. Germline lookup yields CDR1 KGHSH and CDR2 LQKENI. The V gene end was trimmed by 0 bases and the J gene end by 2 bases; junction bases not matched to a gene: 2. CDR3 length equals 17 residues. Treatment meaning: over 15 received Ad26.COV2.S at low or high dose, single or two shots; about 5 received placebo; per-sample allocation not given. The study sampled participants on day 63 after the first vaccine or placebo injection. An adult of 18-55 years in Boston served as donor. Findings and caveats of the study: Breadth measured for non-spike TCRs was similar across vaccine and placebo recipients.

The chain recombines TRBV18 with TRBJ2-2; 11 nucleotides align to TRBD1. This specimen was peripheral blood, taken in a trial of Ad26.COV2.S vaccine versus placebo. This receptor was obtained from a person between 18 and 59 years old who received the Ad26.COV2.S COVID-19 vaccine or a placebo. The DNA for the CDR3 is TGTGCCAGCTCACCACCCGGACAGGGGGCAAACACCGGGGAGCTGTTTTTT. It yields the protein CASSPPGQGANTGELFF.